This TCR beta chain was documented in a study of early T cells in non-severe SARS-CoV-2 infection. The wider study: Whole-blood bulk RNA, unsorted, was sequenced, and chains were unpaired.

This clonotype has a handful of counts. TCRdb reprocessed the 5' RACE reads with MiXCR, giving one entry per CDR3 protein. Here the sample spans some 49,000 distinct CDR3 sequences, approximately 8% being singletons. The sequenced material came from whole blood. This TCR derives from an adult who was a healthcare worker with PCR-confirmed SARS-CoV-2 infection or an uninfected control (not recorded which).

The CDR3 DNA sequence: TGTGCCAGCAGCCGGGATGTCGGCTCCTACAATGAGCAGTTCTTC. It specifies CASSRDVGSYNEQFF. The J gene is TRBJ2-1, the V gene TRBV11-2; the D gene is possibly TRBD2 (5 bases). V dropped 5 bases and J dropped 0 bases, with 11 bases sitting between them. This CDR3 has 15 residues. CDR1 is SGHAT, CDR2 FQNNGV, per germline. The whole variable domain, filled in from reference TRBV11-2 and TRBJ2-1, reads EAGVAQSPRYKIIEKRQSVAFWCNPISGHATLYWYQQILGQGPKLLIQFQNNGVVDDSQLPKDRFSAERLKGVDSTLKIQPAKLEDSAVYLCASSRDVGSYNEQFFGPGTRLTVL.